Given below is one T cell receptor (beta chain) in context. TCRdb passed the RACE reads through MiXCR, listing each CDR3 protein once. The repertoire holds roughly 180,000 distinct CDR3 sequences, 20% to 25% seen once, with under 8.5% in the top ten. The source of the sample is a study of human T cells and chemical hapten exposure. Time point meaning: patch test 1, 2 weeks after DPC sensitization. Treatment given: therapeutic diphenylcyclopropenone sensitization with weekly scalp DPC. CDR1 is MNHNS, CDR2 SASEGT, per germline. The CDR3 is 13 residues long. Trimming left V 6 bases short and J 5 bases short, with 13 bases between.

Sequenced material: whole blood, taken in connection with sensitization to the hapten diphenylcyclopropenone (DPC). V and J are TRBV6-1 and TRBJ2-5, with no clear D. The source of this sequence is a woman between 50 and 59 years old with alopecia areata. Some clones in this sample may be carry-over from other donors' samples. DNA of the CDR3: TGTGCCAGCAGCCTCTCGCTCGGGGAGACCCAGTACTTC. This encodes CASSLSLGETQYF.